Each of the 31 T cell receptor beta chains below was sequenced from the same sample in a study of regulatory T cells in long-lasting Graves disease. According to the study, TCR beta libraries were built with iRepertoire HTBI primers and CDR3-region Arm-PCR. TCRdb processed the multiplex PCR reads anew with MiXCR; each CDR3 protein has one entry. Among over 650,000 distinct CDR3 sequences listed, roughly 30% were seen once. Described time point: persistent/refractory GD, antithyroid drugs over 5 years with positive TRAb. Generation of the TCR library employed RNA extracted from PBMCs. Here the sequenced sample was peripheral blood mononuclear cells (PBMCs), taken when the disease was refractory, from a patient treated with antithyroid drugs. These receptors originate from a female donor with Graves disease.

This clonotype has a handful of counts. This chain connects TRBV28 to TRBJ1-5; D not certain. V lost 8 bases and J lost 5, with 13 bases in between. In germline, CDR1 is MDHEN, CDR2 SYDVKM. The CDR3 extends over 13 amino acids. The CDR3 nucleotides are TGTGCCAGCGATAGTGGCTCCTATCAGCCCCAGCATTTT. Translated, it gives CASDSGSYQPQHF. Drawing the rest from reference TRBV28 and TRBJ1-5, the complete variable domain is DVKVTQSSRYLVKRTGEKVFLECVQDMDHENMFWYRQDPGLGLRLIYFSYDVKMKEKGDIPEGYSVSREKKERFSLILESASTNQTSMYLCASDSGSYQPQHFGDGTRLSIL.

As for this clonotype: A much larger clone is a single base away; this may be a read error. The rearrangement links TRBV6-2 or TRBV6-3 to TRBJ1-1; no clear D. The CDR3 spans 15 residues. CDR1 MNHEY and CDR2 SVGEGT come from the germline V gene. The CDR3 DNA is TGTGCCAGCAGTTCCCCTCAGACCATGAACTCTGAAGCTTTCTTT. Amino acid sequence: CASSSPQTMNSEAFF.

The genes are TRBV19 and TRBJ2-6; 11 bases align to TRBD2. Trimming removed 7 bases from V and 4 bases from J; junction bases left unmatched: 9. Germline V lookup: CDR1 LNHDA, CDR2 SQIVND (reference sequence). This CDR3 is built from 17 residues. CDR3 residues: CASTQLAGEAGANVLTF. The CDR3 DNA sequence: TGTGCCAGTACCCAACTAGCGGGAGAGGCGGGGGCCAACGTCCTGACTTTC.

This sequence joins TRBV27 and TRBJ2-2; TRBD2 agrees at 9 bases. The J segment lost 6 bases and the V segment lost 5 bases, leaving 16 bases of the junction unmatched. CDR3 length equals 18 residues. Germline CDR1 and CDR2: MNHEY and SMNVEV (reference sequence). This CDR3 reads CASSPPLWREGLAGELFF. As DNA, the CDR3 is TGTGCCAGCAGTCCCCCACTGTGGCGGGAGGGCCTGGCCGGGGAGCTGTTTTTT.

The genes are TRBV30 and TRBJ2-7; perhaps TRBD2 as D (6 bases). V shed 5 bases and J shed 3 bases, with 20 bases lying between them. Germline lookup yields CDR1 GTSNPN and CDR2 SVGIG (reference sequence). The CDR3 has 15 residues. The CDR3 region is CAWGGGELTYYEQYF. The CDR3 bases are TGTGCCTGGGGCGGAGGGGAGTTGACGTACTACGAGCAGTACTTC.

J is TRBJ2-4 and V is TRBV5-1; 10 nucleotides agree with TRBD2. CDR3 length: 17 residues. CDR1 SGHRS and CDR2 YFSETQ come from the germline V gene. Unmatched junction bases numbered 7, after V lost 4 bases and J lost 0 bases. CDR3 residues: CASSGSIAGGAKNIQYF. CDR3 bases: TGCGCCAGCAGCGGGTCCATAGCGGGAGGAGCCAAAAACATTCAGTACTTC.

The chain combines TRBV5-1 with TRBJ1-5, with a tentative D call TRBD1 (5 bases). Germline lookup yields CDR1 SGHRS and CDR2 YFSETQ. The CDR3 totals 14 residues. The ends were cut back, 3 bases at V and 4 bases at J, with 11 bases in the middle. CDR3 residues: CASSSRGVNQPQHF. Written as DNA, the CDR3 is TGCGCCAGCAGCTCCCGGGGCGTGAATCAGCCCCAGCATTTT.

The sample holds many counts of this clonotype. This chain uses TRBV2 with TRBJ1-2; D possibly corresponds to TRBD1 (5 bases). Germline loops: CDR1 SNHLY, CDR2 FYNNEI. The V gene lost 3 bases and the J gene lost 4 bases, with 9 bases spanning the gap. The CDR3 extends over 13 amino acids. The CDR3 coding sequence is TGTGCCAGCAGTGATTCGGGGGTCTATGGCTACACCTTC. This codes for CASSDSGVYGYTF.

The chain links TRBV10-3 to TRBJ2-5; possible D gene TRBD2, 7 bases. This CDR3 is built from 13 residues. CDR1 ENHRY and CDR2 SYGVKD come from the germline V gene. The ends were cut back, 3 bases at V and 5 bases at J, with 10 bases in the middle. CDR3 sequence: CAISEGGGETQYF. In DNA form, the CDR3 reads TGTGCCATCAGTGAAGGGGGAGGGGAGACCCAGTACTTC.

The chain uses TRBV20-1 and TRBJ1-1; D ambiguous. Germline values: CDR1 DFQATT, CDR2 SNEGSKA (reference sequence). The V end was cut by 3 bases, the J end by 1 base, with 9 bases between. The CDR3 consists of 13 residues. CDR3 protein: CSASDTANTEAFF. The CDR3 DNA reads TGCAGTGCTAGCGACACCGCGAACACTGAAGCTTTCTTT.

CDR3 coding DNA: TGTGCCAGCAGTGAAGTCGGAGCGGGCCAGCCCCAGCATTTT. Residues: CASSEVGAGQPQHF. J is TRBJ1-5 and V is TRBV2; D is unresolved. The CDR3 totals 14 residues. V lost 1 base and J lost 7, with 11 bases in between. Germline CDR1 reads SNHLY; CDR2 reads FYNNEI. The full variable domain, its missing parts supplied by reference TRBV2 and TRBJ1-5, is EPEVTQTPSHQVTQMGQEVILRCVPISNHLYFYWYRQILGQKVEFLVSFYNNEISEKSEIFDDQFSVERPDGSNFTLKIRSTKLEDSAMYFCASSEVGAGQPQHFGDGTRLSIL.

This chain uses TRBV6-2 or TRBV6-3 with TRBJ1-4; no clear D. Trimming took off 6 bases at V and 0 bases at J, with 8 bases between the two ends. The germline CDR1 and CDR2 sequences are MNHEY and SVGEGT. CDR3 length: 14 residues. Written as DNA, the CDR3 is TGTGCCAGCAGATCCATTGCAACTAATGAAAAACTGTTTTTT. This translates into CASRSIATNEKLFF.

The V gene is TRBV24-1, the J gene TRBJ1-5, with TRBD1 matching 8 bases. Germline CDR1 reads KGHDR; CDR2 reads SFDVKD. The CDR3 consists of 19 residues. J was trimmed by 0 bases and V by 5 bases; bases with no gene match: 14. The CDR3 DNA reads TGTGCCACCAGTGTCCCCTCGGGACAGGCGGTTTATAGCAATCAGCCCCAGCATTTT. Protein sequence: CATSVPSGQAVYSNQPQHF.

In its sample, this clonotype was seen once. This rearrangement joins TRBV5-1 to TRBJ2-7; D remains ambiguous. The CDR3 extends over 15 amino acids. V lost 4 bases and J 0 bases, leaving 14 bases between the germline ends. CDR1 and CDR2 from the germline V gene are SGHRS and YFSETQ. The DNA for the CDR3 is TGCGCCAGCAGCCCCGACACACTTATCTCCTACGAGCAGTACTTC. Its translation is CASSPDTLISYEQYF.

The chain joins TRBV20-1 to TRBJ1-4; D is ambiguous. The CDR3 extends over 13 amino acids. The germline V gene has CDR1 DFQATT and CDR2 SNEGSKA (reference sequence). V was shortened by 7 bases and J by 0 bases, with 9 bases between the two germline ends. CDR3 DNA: TGCAGTGTCCCGACTACAACTAATGAAAAACTGTTTTTT. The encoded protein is CSVPTTTNEKLFF.

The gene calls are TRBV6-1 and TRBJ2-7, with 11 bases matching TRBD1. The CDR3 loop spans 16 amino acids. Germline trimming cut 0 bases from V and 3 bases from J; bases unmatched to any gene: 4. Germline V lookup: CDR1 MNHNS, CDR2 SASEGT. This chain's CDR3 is CASSEAAGTGGYEQYF. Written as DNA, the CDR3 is TGTGCCAGCAGTGAAGCGGCCGGGACAGGGGGCTACGAGCAGTACTTC.

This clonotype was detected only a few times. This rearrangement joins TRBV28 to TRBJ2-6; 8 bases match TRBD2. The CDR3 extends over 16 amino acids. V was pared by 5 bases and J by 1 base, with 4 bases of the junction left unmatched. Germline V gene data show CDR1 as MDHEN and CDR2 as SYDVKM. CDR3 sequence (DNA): TGTGCCAGCAGTATCCCGGGGGGGTCTGGGGCCAACGTCCTGACTTTC. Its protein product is CASSIPGGSGANVLTF.

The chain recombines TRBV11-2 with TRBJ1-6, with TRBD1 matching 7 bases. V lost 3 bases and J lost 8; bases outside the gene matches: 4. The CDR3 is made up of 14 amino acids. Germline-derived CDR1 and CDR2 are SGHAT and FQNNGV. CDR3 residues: CASSFDRVYSPLHF. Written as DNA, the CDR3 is TGTGCCAGCAGCTTCGACAGGGTTTATTCACCCCTCCACTTT.

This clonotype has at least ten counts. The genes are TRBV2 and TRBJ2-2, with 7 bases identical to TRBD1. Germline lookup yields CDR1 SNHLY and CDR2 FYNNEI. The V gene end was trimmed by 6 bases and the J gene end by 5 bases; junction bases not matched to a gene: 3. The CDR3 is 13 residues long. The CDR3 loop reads CASRGQRTGELFF. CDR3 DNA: TGTGCCAGCAGGGGACAGAGGACCGGGGAGCTGTTTTTT.

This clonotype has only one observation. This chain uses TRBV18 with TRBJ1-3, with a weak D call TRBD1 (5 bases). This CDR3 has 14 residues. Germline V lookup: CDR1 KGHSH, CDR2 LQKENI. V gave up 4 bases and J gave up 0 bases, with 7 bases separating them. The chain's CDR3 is CASSRQSSGNTIYF. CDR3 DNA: TGTGCCAGCTCACGACAGAGCTCTGGAAACACCATATATTTT.

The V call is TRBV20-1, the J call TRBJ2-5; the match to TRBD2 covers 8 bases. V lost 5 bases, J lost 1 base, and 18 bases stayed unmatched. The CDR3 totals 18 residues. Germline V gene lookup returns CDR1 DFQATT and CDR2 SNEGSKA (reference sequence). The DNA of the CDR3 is TGCAGTGCTCCCAAAACAGATTGGACTAGCCCAGCCCAAGAGACCCAGTACTTC. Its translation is CSAPKTDWTSPAQETQYF.

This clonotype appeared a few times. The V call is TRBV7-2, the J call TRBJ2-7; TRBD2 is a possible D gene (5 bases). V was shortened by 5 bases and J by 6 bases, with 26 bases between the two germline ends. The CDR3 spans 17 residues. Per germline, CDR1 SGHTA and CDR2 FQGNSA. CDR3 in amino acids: CASSPPPRASRRLEQYF. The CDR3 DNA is TGTGCCAGCAGCCCCCCGCCCCGGGCTAGCCGTAGGCTCGAGCAGTACTTC.

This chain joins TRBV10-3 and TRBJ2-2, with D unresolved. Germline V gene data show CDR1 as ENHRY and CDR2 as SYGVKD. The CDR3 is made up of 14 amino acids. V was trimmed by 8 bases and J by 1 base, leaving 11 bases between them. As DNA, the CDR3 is TGTGCCATCCCGGGTAAAGTGAACACCGGGGAGCTGTTTTTT. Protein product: CAIPGKVNTGELFF.

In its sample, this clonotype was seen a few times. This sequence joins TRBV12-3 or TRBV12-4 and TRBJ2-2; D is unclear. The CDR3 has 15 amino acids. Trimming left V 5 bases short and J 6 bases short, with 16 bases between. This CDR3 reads CASSPARTAPGELFF. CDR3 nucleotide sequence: TGTGCCAGCAGTCCCGCGAGAACAGCGCCCGGGGAGCTGTTTTTT.

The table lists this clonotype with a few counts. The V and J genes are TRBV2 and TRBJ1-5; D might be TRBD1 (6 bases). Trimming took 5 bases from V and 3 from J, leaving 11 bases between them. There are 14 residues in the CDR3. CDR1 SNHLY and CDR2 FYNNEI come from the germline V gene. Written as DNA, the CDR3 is TGTGCCAGCAGTCAATCAGGGGACAATCAGCCCCAGCATTTT. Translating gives CASSQSGDNQPQHF.

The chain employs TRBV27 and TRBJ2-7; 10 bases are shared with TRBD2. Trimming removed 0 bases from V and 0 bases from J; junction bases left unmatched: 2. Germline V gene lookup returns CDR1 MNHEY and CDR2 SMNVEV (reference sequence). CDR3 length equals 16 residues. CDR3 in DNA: TGTGCCAGCAGTTTATCTACTAGCGGGACCTCCTACGAGCAGTACTTC. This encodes CASSLSTSGTSYEQYF.

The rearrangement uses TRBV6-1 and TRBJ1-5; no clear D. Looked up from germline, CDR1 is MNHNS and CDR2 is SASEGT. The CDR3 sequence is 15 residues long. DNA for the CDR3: TGTGCGTCGAGGGAAGCGGGGTTTGGCAATCAGCCCCAGCATTTT. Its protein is CASREAGFGNQPQHF.

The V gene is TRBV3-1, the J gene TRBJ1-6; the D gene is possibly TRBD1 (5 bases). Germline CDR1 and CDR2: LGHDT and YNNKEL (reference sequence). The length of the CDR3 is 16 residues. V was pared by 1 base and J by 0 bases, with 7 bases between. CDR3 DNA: TGTGCCAGCAGCCAAGCGGGGGGCTCCTATAATTCACCCCTCCACTTT. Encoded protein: CASSQAGGSYNSPLHF.

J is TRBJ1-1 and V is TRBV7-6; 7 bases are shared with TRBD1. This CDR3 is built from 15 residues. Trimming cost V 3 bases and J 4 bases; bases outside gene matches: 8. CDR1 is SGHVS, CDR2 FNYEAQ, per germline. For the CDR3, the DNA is TGTGCCAGCAGCTTTAATCAACAGGGGCCCACTGAAGCTTTCTTT. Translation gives CASSFNQQGPTEAFF.

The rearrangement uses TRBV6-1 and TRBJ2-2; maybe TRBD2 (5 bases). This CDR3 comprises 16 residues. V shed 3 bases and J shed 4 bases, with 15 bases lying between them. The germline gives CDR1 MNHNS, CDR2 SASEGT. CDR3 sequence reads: CASSENGWRSTGELFF. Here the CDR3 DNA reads TGTGCCAGCAGTGAGAACGGTTGGAGGTCCACCGGGGAGCTGTTTTTT.

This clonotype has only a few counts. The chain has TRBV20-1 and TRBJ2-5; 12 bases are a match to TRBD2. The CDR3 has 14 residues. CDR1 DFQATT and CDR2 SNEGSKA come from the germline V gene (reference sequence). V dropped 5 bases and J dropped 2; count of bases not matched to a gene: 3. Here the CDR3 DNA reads TGCAGTGCTTGGACTAGCGGGACTCAAGAGACCCAGTACTTC. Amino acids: CSAWTSGTQETQYF.